These 31 T cell receptor beta chains originate from one sample sequenced in a study of T-cell reconstitution after alpha-beta-depleted transplantation in children (dated by TCRdb to the mid-2010s). Library preparation employed PCR. TCRdb shows the sequencer as Illumina HiSeq 2500. Molecular barcoding was employed in the preparation of TCR libraries, with unique molecular identifiers being used to normalize TCRbeta repertoire quantification. TCRdb reanalyzed the raw reads on its own, using fastp at Q25 for trimming and MiXCR for clone calling, and kept in-frame beta chains. Rows with one shared CDR3 protein collapse into an entry with the most common genes and DNA. A total of around 100,000 distinct CDR3 sequences appear in this sample, about 7.5% of them only once. The biggest ten clones account for around 15% of the sample. In light of the paper, this sample's treatment or condition label describes: allogeneic hematopoietic cell transplantation with graft depleted of TCRalphabeta T cells and CD19 B cells.

Source: PBMCs, taken before TCRalphabeta/CD19-depleted stem cell transplant. The source is a boy aged 2 to 10 with acute lymphoblastic leukemia, due to receive a stem cell transplant.

This clonotype came up many times. The chain is built from TRBV9 and TRBJ2-1; 12 bases line up with TRBD2. Trimming removed 4 bases from V and 10 bases from J; junction bases left unmatched: 15. Germline lookup yields CDR1 SGDLS and CDR2 YYNGEE. The CDR3 sequence is 17 residues long. The CDR3 reads CASSPRVPSGGAREQFF. The CDR3 nucleotides are TGTGCCAGCAGCCCTCGGGTGCCTAGCGGGGGGGCTCGCGAGCAGTTCTTC.

The chain is built from TRBV11-2 and TRBJ1-5, with a weak D call TRBD1 (5 bases). Per germline, CDR1 SGHAT and CDR2 FQNNGV. Trimming took 5 bases from V and 4 from J, leaving 12 bases between them. The CDR3 covers 14 residues. CDR3 coding DNA: TGTGCCAGCAGCCCCGCGTCAGGGAATCAGCCCCAGCATTTT. Translating it yields CASSPASGNQPQHF.

This clonotype has only a few counts. The chain employs TRBV25-1 and TRBJ2-1; 12 positions agree with TRBD2. Germline trimming cut 8 bases from V and 8 bases from J; bases unmatched to any gene: 7. Germline CDR1 is MGHDK and CDR2 is SYGVNS. CDR3 size: 14 residues. The CDR3 loop is CASRLAGGPDEQFF. The CDR3 nucleotides are TGTGCCAGCCGCCTAGCGGGGGGGCCCGATGAGCAGTTCTTC.

This clonotype came up many times. Here the CDR3 DNA reads TGCGCCAGCAGCCAAGATCTAGGGACAGGGTCCTACGAGCAGTACTTC. Amino acids: CASSQDLGTGSYEQYF. The chain couples TRBV4-1 to TRBJ2-7, with 9 bases that match TRBD1. The CDR3 has 16 amino acids. J gave up 1 base and V 0 bases, and 4 bases lay outside the gene matches. Looked up from germline, CDR1 is MGHRA and CDR2 is YSYEKL.

The gene calls are TRBV11-1 and TRBJ1-1; 7 nucleotides match TRBD1. Trimming at V came to 2 bases and at J to 3 bases, leaving 3 bases not matched to a gene. Germline-derived CDR1 and CDR2 are SGHAT and FQDESV (reference sequence). The CDR3 has 14 residues. CDR3 in DNA: TGTGCCAGCAGCTTAAACAGGGGTGACACTGAAGCTTTCTTT. Its translation: CASSLNRGDTEAFF.

Ten or more counts support this clonotype. V is TRBV20-1 and J is TRBJ2-7; a possible D gene is TRBD1 (6 bases). The CDR3 covers 14 residues. CDR1 and CDR2 from the germline V gene are DFQATT and SNEGSKA (reference sequence). Trimming shortened V by 4 bases and J by 0 bases, and 13 bases separated the two germline ends. The CDR3 loop reads CSAIPDSNSYEQYF. The CDR3 bases are TGCAGTGCTATCCCGGACAGTAACTCCTACGAGCAGTACTTC.

This clonotype was picked up many times. The rearrangement links TRBV7-9 to TRBJ1-1; TRBD1 agrees at 11 bases. The CDR3 loop spans 17 amino acids. The germline V gene encodes CDR1 SEHNR and CDR2 FQNEAQ (reference sequence). The V segment lost 3 bases and the J segment 4 bases; nucleotides outside the gene matches: 10. CDR3 residues: CASSFHRSGQGGTEAFF. CDR3 bases: TGTGCCAGCAGCTTCCACCGATCGGGACAGGGGGGCACTGAAGCTTTCTTT. Drawing the rest from reference TRBV7-9 and TRBJ1-1, the complete variable domain is DTGVSQNPRHKITKRGQNVTFRCDPISEHNRLYWYRQTLGQGPEFLTYFQNEAQLEKSRLLSDRFSAERPKGSFSTLEIQRTEQGDSAMYLCASSFHRSGQGGTEAFFGQGTRLTVV.

This clonotype appeared many times. The gene calls are TRBV20-1 and TRBJ1-5; tentative D call: TRBD1 (5 bases). Germline V gives CDR1 DFQATT, CDR2 SNEGSKA (reference sequence). V lost 0 bases, J lost 6 bases, and 21 bases lay in between. CDR3 size: 17 residues. The CDR3 is CSARDGEQVGGGQPQHF. CDR3 sequence (DNA): TGCAGTGCTAGAGATGGGGAACAGGTTGGGGGTGGTCAGCCCCAGCATTTT.

This clonotype was detected many times. The V gene is TRBV4-3, the J gene TRBJ2-2, with 9 nucleotides matching TRBD2. Germline V CDR1 and CDR2: LGHNA, YSLEER. The V and J ends lost 0 bases and 6 bases, in that order; junction bases with no gene match: 11. The CDR3 totals 18 residues. CDR3 region: CASSQDGVWLAGSGELFF. In nucleotides, the CDR3 is TGCGCCAGCAGCCAAGATGGGGTATGGCTAGCGGGGTCCGGGGAGCTGTTTTTT.

This clonotype was counted many times. This chain connects TRBV4-1 to TRBJ1-6; 7 bases map to TRBD1. There are 16 residues in the CDR3. The V gene end was trimmed by 4 bases and the J gene end by 3 bases; junction bases not matched to a gene: 6. CDR1 is MGHRA and CDR2 is YSYEKL in the germline V gene. Here the CDR3 DNA reads TGCGCCAGCAGCCGGGCAGGGGGACTCTATAATTCACCCCTCCACTTT. Amino acids: CASSRAGGLYNSPLHF.

CDR3 sequence reads: CASSFGDRNTEAFF. Here the CDR3 DNA reads TGTGCCAGCAGTTTCGGAGACAGGAACACTGAAGCTTTCTTT. V usage is TRBV27 and J usage is TRBJ1-1; perhaps TRBD1 as D (5 bases). The length of the CDR3 is 14 residues. Trimming pared 3 bases from V and 1 base from J, leaving 9 bases between. Germline V gene lookup returns CDR1 MNHEY and CDR2 SMNVEV (reference sequence).

The table lists this clonotype with many counts. The chain uses TRBV7-9 and TRBJ2-5; D is perhaps TRBD1 (6 bases). Germline CDR1 and CDR2: SEHNR and FQNEAQ (reference sequence). The CDR3 loop spans 17 amino acids. V was shortened by 1 base and J by 0 bases, with 15 bases between the two germline ends. The CDR3 spells CASSLGTRGVYQETQYF. CDR3 DNA sequence: TGTGCCAGCAGCTTAGGGACCAGGGGCGTCTACCAAGAGACCCAGTACTTC.

This chain uses TRBV3-1 with TRBJ2-1, with TRBD2 matching 11 bases. The trim removed 8 bases at V and 7 bases at J, leaving 7 bases unmatched. Germline loops: CDR1 LGHDT, CDR2 YNNKEL (reference sequence). The CDR3 has 14 residues. CDR3: CASGEASGGNEQFF. In DNA, the CDR3 is TGTGCCAGCGGCGAGGCTAGCGGGGGGAATGAGCAGTTCTTC.

This clonotype showed up many times. The chain carries TRBV4-3 and TRBJ2-3; tentative D call: TRBD2 (5 bases). This CDR3 region has 13 residues. Trimming took off 6 bases at V and 4 bases at J, with 11 bases between the two ends. The germline gives CDR1 LGHNA, CDR2 YSLEER. This CDR3 reads CASRRGLPDTQYF. CDR3 nucleotides: TGCGCCAGCAGGAGAGGACTCCCAGATACGCAGTATTTT.

This clonotype has only a few counts. CDR3 amino acids: CASSEGGSSPLHF. Here the CDR3 DNA reads TGTGCCAGCAGTGAAGGAGGAAGTTCACCCCTCCACTTT. This chain connects TRBV6-1 to TRBJ1-6, with D unresolved. Per germline, CDR1 MNHNS and CDR2 SASEGT. Trimming removed 1 base from V and 9 bases from J, with 7 bases in between. This CDR3 is built from 13 residues.

There are a few counts of this clonotype. This chain connects TRBV5-6 to TRBJ1-6; the D is unclear. The CDR3 covers 14 residues. Germline loops: CDR1 SGHDT, CDR2 YYEEEE. V dropped 0 bases and J dropped 14 bases, with 15 bases sitting between them. The chain's CDR3 is CASSLVRSVGALHF. In DNA, the CDR3 is TGTGCCAGCAGCTTGGTCCGCTCTGTTGGGGCCCTCCACTTT.

The chain has TRBV4-3 and TRBJ2-7; 7 nucleotides align to TRBD1. V was pared by 0 bases and J by 4 bases, with 9 bases of the junction left unmatched. Germline values: CDR1 LGHNA, CDR2 YSLEER. The CDR3 runs 16 residues. This CDR3 reads CASSQEIRTGGYEQYF. The CDR3 nucleotides read TGCGCCAGCAGCCAAGAAATTCGGACAGGAGGTTACGAGCAGTACTTC.

This clonotype was detected ten times or more. The J gene is TRBJ2-5, the V gene TRBV20-1; 7 bases align to TRBD2. V shed 0 bases, J shed 7 bases, and the junction held 5 bases outside the gene matches. This CDR3 has 13 amino acids. The V gene's germline CDR1 is DFQATT and CDR2 SNEGSKA (reference sequence). The CDR3, as DNA: TGCAGTGCTAGAGATGGGACTATTGGGACCCAGTACTTC. As protein: CSARDGTIGTQYF.

This clonotype was seen a handful of times. The chain combines TRBV3-1 with TRBJ2-5, with 15 bases lining up with TRBD2. The CDR3 spans 18 residues. V was pared by 3 bases and J by 5 bases, with 10 bases of the junction left unmatched. CDR1 and CDR2 from the germline V gene are LGHDT and YNNKEL (reference sequence). CDR3 amino acids: CASSQRGLAGGGGETQYF. The DNA for the CDR3 is TGTGCCAGCAGCCAGCGGGGACTAGCGGGGGGCGGGGGTGAGACCCAGTACTTC.

This clonotype was seen more than once but under ten times. The rearrangement uses TRBV25-1 and TRBJ2-7, with TRBD1 matching over 7 bases. Germline values: CDR1 MGHDK, CDR2 SYGVNS. Trimming took 4 bases from V and 2 from J; bases not matched to a gene: 2. The CDR3 covers 13 residues. In DNA form, the CDR3 reads TGTGCCAGCAGTGCCCAGGGGGCCTACGAGCAGTACTTC. This gives the protein CASSAQGAYEQYF.

Details on this clonotype: Germline is not matched at one junction end, which may reflect a read error. The V and J genes are TRBV5-1 and TRBJ1-1; D is ambiguous. The CDR3 covers 15 residues. Germline V gene lookup returns CDR1 SGHRS and CDR2 YFSETQ. The CDR3 protein is CASSLIGRMNAEAFF. Written as DNA, the CDR3 is TGCGCCAGCAGCTTGATAGGACGCATGAACGCTGAAGCTTTCTTT.

This clonotype was observed a few times. The J gene is TRBJ1-2, the V gene TRBV5-1; D is unresolved. Trimming stripped 0 bases from V and 3 bases from J, with 6 bases between. Germline V gene data show CDR1 as SGHRS and CDR2 as YFSETQ. The length of the CDR3 is 13 residues. The CDR3: CASSLDTDYGYTF. The CDR3 nucleotides are TGCGCCAGCAGCTTGGACACAGACTATGGCTACACCTTC.

This clonotype was picked up a small number of times. The chain carries TRBV7-9 and TRBJ2-3; TRBD2 matches at 8 bases. The CDR3 spans 16 residues. V trimming: 6 bases; J trimming: 5 bases; junction bases outside the gene matches: 13. Germline V gene sequence: CDR1 SEHNR, CDR2 FQNEAQ (reference sequence). The CDR3 is CASRSKGRGALDTQYF. In DNA form, the CDR3 reads TGTGCCAGCAGGTCAAAAGGGCGGGGGGCCTTAGATACGCAGTATTTT. The entire variable domain, with the rest obtained from reference TRBV7-9 and TRBJ2-3, is as follows: DTGVSQNPRHKITKRGQNVTFRCDPISEHNRLYWYRQTLGQGPEFLTYFQNEAQLEKSRLLSDRFSAERPKGSFSTLEIQRTEQGDSAMYLCASRSKGRGALDTQYFGPGTRLTVL.

This clonotype was seen repeatedly, ten times or more. The chain combines TRBV6-5 with TRBJ2-7, with D perhaps matching TRBD1 (5 bases). Germline V CDR1 and CDR2: MNHEY, SVGAGI. The ends were cut back, 0 bases at V and 0 bases at J, with 12 bases in the middle. The CDR3 runs to 16 residues. CDR3 sequence reads: CASSYSIRAYSYEQYF. The DNA of the CDR3 is TGTGCCAGCAGTTACTCGATCAGGGCCTACTCCTACGAGCAGTACTTC.

The chain's CDR3 is CASSFGTEYNEQFF. The CDR3 DNA follows: TGTGCCAGCAGCTTTGGGACTGAATACAATGAGCAGTTCTTC. The gene calls are TRBV7-2 and TRBJ2-1, with a weak D call TRBD2 (6 bases). CDR3 length equals 14 residues. V lost 3 bases to trimming and J lost 4 bases, with 10 bases between them. Per germline, CDR1 SGHTA and CDR2 FQGNSA.

There are many counts of this clonotype. The rearrangement links TRBV5-6 to TRBJ1-4; no clear D. V was pared by 1 base and J by 0 bases, with 4 bases between. Germline CDR1 is SGHDT and CDR2 is YYEEEE. The CDR3 runs to 14 residues. CDR3 residues: CASSLLTTNEKLFF. CDR3 nucleotides: TGTGCCAGCAGCTTGCTGACAACTAATGAAAAACTGTTTTTT.

Many counts were recorded for this clonotype. The chain employs TRBV20-1 and TRBJ1-6; D is ambiguous. Germline CDR1 reads DFQATT; CDR2 reads SNEGSKA (reference sequence). V lost 3 bases and J 10 bases, leaving 16 bases between the germline ends. This CDR3 has 14 residues. The CDR3 DNA follows: TGCAGTGCTAGGATGGCCTGGGAGGAGTCACCCCTCCACTTT. It specifies CSARMAWEESPLHF.

This clonotype was seen a single time. This is likely a read error, given that the CDR3 carries no conserved phenylalanine or tryptophan at its end. The chain uses TRBV20-1 and TRBJ1-1; TRBD1 agrees at 12 bases. The CDR3 loop spans 17 amino acids. The trim removed 1 base at V and 1 base at J, leaving 7 bases unmatched. The germline gives CDR1 DFQATT, CDR2 SNEGSKA (reference sequence). The CDR3: CSARGGTGGTGNTEAFI. CDR3 DNA sequence: TGCAGTGCTAGAGGGGGGACAGGGGGCACAGGGAACACTGAAGCTTTCATT.

This clonotype was detected ten times or more. The chain combines TRBV2 with TRBJ2-5; D remains unclear. Per germline, CDR1 SNHLY and CDR2 FYNNEI. Trimming left V 9 bases short and J 5 bases short, with 10 bases between. CDR3 length: 11 amino acids. CDR3 region: CARKKGETQYF. In DNA, the CDR3 is TGTGCCAGGAAAAAAGGGGAGACCCAGTACTTC.

Comment on this clonotype: No conserved phenylalanine or tryptophan ends this CDR3, so it is likely a read error. The rearrangement uses TRBV6-1 and TRBJ1-5; D is unclear. CDR3 length equals 13 residues. Trimming pared 6 bases from V and 0 bases from J, leaving 6 bases between. Germline values: CDR1 MNHNS, CDR2 SASEGT. This CDR3 reads CASRPYSNQPQHY. CDR3 in DNA: TGTGCCAGCAGACCATATAGCAATCAGCCCCAGCATTAT.

V usage is TRBV7-2 and J usage is TRBJ1-6; 8 bases fit TRBD1. Germline lookup yields CDR1 SGHTA and CDR2 FQGNSA. The trim removed 4 bases at V and 7 bases at J, leaving 9 bases unmatched. This CDR3 comprises 16 residues. The CDR3 DNA is TGTGCCAGCAGCTCATCGACAGGGGAAGGGAATTCACCCCTCCACTTT. It yields the protein CASSSSTGEGNSPLHF.